This record concerns one T cell receptor beta chain sequence. The antigen remains undetermined. This CDR3 is 15 amino acids long. Germline trimming cut 3 bases from V and 4 bases from J; bases unmatched to any gene: 5. Germline loops: CDR1 MNHEY, CDR2 SMNVEV (reference sequence). These data originate in a study of T cells after posttransplantation cyclophosphamide. General study findings and limits: Later post-transplant blood repertoires were often dominated by donor CD8+ memory clones. After PTCy, TRB diversity resembled that of CNI/methotrexate controls. Skin or GI-infiltrating T cells shared few TRB sequences with blood.

Sampled 1 year posttransplant, controls received myeloablative marrow transplants, methotrexate and a calcineurin inhibitor. Measured with immunoSEQ multiplex PCR; TCRdb has only the in-frame clones, and not every one. Of about 16,000 clones listed, around nine tenths were seen once; the top ten hold about 3.3%. The source was PBMCs, collected after an allogeneic stem cell transplant with a calcineurin inhibitor and methotrexate. V and J are TRBV27 and TRBJ1-1; TRBD1 matches 10 bases. This TCR came from a male patient in his forties or fifties who received an allogeneic stem cell transplant from an unrelated donor, was CMV-positive, and had chronic GVHD only. Some T cells may be supplied by the graft donor. The CDR3, as DNA: TGTGCCAGCAGTTTCTCGGGACAGGGGTCCACTGAAGCTTTCTTT. It encodes CASSFSGQGSTEAFF.